This T cell receptor (beta chain) was retrieved from a study of cytomegalovirus exposure and HLA in healthy donors. Study in general: An early release of data contained about 85 million unique TCRs, which came from HLA-typed donors.

Concerning this clone itself: Its specificity is not known.

PCR employed 60 Vbeta and 13 Jbeta primers. Clones were read by immunoSEQ multiplex PCR, and TCRdb kept only the in-frame ones, dropping some. Its clone listing holds around 70,000 clones. The study, taken as a whole, reports: The HLA-A and HLA-B alleles of most subjects were reportedly predicted accurately from TCR beta sequences.

Those who donated were healthy bone marrow donors. Unrecorded immune exposures were likely, despite nominal health at sampling. The CDR3 covers 14 residues. CDR1 and CDR2 (germline): SEHNR, FQNEAQ (reference sequence). V was clipped by 1 base and J by 5 bases, with 8 bases between them. The receptor comes from a boy between 10 and 17 years old in good health and CMV-seronegative. The chain links TRBV7-9 to TRBJ1-4; D gene uncertain. Source material: PBMCs. CDR3 bases: TGTGCCAGCAGCTTAGGCCAGTGGAATGAAAAACTGTTTTTT. Translating gives CASSLGQWNEKLFF.